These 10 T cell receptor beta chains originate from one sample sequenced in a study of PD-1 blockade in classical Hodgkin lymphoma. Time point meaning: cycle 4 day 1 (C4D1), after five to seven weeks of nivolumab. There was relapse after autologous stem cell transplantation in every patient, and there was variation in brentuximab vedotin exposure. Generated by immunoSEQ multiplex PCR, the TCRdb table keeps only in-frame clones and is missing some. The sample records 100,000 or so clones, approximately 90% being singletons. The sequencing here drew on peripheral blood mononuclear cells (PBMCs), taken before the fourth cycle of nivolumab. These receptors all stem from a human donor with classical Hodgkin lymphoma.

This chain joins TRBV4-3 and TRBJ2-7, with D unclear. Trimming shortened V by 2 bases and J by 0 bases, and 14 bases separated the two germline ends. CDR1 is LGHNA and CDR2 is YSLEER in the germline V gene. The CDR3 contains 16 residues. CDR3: CASSQSYFRSSYEQYF. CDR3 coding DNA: TGCGCCAGCAGCCAATCTTACTTCAGGAGCTCCTACGAGCAGTACTTC.

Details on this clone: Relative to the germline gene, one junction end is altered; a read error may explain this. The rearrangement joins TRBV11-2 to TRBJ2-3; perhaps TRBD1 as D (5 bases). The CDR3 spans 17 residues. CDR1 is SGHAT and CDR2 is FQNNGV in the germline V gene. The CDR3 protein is CASSLDRELLSTDTQYF. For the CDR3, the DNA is TGTGCCAGCAGCCTAGACAGAGAGTTGCTTAGCACAGATACGCAGTATTTT.

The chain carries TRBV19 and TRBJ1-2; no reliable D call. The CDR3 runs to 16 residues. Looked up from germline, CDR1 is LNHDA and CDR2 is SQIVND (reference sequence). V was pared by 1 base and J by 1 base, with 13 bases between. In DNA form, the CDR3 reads TGTGCCAGTAGTATAGTCGGGCCCGAGATTAACTATGGCTACACCTTC. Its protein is CASSIVGPEINYGYTF.

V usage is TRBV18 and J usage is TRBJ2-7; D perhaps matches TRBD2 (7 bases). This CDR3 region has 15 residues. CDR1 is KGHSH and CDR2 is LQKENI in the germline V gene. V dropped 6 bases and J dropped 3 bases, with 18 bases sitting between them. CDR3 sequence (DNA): TGTGCCAGCTCCCCGAGAGGGGGGGCATACTACGAGCAGTACTTC. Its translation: CASSPRGGAYYEQYF.

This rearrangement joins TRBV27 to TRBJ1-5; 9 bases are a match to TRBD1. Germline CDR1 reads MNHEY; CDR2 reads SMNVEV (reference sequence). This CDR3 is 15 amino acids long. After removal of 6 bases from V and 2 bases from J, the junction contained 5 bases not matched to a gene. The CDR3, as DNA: TGTGCCAGCAGGTTTACAGGGGGCGGCAATCAGCCCCAGCATTTT. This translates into CASRFTGGGNQPQHF.

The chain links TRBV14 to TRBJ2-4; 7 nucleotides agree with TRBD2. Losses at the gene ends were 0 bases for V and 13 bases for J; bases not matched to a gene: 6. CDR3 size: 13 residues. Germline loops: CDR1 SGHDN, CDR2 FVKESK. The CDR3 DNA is TGTGCCAGCAGCCAAGAAGAAGGGAGGGCACAGTACTTC. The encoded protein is CASSQEEGRAQYF.

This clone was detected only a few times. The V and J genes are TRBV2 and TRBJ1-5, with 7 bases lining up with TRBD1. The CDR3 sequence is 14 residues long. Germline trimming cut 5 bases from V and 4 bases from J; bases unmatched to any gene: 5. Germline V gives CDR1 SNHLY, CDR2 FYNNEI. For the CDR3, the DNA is TGTGCCAGCAGTCCTCCGGGACAGAATCAGCCCCAGCATTTT. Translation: CASSPPGQNQPQHF.

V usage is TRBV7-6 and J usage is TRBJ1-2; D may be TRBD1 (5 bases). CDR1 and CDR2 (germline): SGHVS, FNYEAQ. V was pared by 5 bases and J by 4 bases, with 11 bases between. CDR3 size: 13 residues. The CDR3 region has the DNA TGTGCCAGCAGCCTGGGGGGGGGCTATGGCTACACCTTC. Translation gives CASSLGGGYGYTF.

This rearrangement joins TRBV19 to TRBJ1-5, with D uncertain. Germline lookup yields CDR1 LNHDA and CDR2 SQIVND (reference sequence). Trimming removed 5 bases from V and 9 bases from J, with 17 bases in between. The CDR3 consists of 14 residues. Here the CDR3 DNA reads TGTGCCAGTAGTTTGGGCCGGATTTGGGTGCCCCAGCATTTT. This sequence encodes CASSLGRIWVPQHF.

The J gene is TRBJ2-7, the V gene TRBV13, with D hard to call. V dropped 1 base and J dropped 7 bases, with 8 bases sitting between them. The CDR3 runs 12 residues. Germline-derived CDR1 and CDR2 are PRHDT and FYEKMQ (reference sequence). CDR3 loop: CASSLDGWEQYF. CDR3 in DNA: TGTGCCAGCAGCTTAGACGGGTGGGAGCAGTACTTC.